This T cell receptor beta chain is drawn from a study of Ad26.COV2.S vaccination and SARS-CoV-2 variants (dated by TCRdb to 2020 to 2022). At the level of the whole study: Donors in the vaccine arm were drawn from COV1001, a multicentre, randomized, double-blind, placebo-controlled phase I-IIa trial testing Ad26.COV2.S in healthy adults. A total of 32 samples were included in the TCR-sequenced set, comprising around 19 Ad26.COV2.S vaccine recipients, 5 placebo recipients and 8 SARS-CoV-2 convalescent individuals. Trial participants were randomized into five groups of five: low-dose or high-dose Ad26.COV2.S given once or twice, or placebo on both occasions. Investigators did not know the trial group allocation while performing experiments and assessing outcomes. Sequencing of the TCRbeta repertoire served to evaluate the specificity and breadth of SARS-CoV-2-reactive T cell receptors following Ad26.COV2.S vaccination. Ad26.COV2.S was administered intramuscularly at a dose of 5x10^10 or 1x10^11 viral particles, either as one shot or as two shots given 56 days apart. General conclusions and limits of the study: After vaccination, substantial breadth of spike-specific CD8+ and CD4+ T cell responses was reported. The authors noted that the TCR breadth and depth analyses may have underestimated total T cell responses. Spike-specific TCR breadth was higher in Ad26.COV2.S recipients than in placebo recipients (P = 0.0014). The study was not powered to compare responses between vaccine doses or regimens. Non-spike TCR breadth was comparable between vaccine and placebo recipients, consistent with the vaccine containing only spike.

TCRbeta CDR3 regions were sequenced with the immunoSEQ Assay. After extraction, genomic DNA underwent amplification by bias-controlled multiplex PCR, followed by high-throughput sequencing. Processing in the source paper ran as follows. To quantify the absolute abundance of every unique TCRbeta CDR3 region, sequences were collapsed and filtered. Usable DNA was measured by amplifying reference genes present in all nucleated cells, and TCRbeta template counts were normalized to that usable DNA to estimate T cell fraction. Repertoire TCRs were annotated as SARS-CoV-2-specific by exact matching of V gene, CDR3 amino acid sequence and J gene to a known reactive TCR set. The reference SARS-CoV-2 TCR set was derived from MIRA and filtered for enrichment in COVID-19-positive ImmuneCODE repertoires, a step that removed public or cross-reactive TCRs. Based on the MIRA antigens, annotated TCRs were further analysed at the level of specific ORF or position within ORF. Depth was the summed frequency of annotated unique rearrangements, while breadth was defined as annotated unique rearrangements over total unique productive rearrangements. TCR breadth was compared between groups using two-sided Wilcoxon rank-sum tests. The immuneACCESS repertoire file appears here via TCRdb, limited to in-frame rearrangements. These files lack a portion of the clones; in checked studies, under half of the deficit traces to unresolved V genes, and the cause of the others is not known. V and J calls and clone size come straight from that table; D and trimming were deduced from the DNA. Recorded for this sample are 300,000 to 350,000 clones; roughly nine tenths of them occurred a single time. In total, the top ten clones hold 5.5% of the sample.

The sample's treatment or condition, from its label and the paper: some 20 received Ad26.COV2.S at low or high dose, single or two shots; roughly 5 received placebo; per-sample allocation not given. For vaccine and placebo recipients, the sequenced repertoires came from samples collected on day 63 after the first injection. Between 29 July and 7 August 2020, Cohort 1b enrolled 25 adults aged 18-55 years at one site in Boston, USA. Ad26.COV2.S was a replication-incompetent adenovirus type 26 vector expressing a prefusion-stabilized SARS-CoV-2 spike protein from the original Wuhan strain. Details on this clone: Its binding antigen is unknown. Nothing much larger sits one base from this clone, and base qualities are not available.

Sequences were derived from peripheral blood, sampled in a trial of Ad26.COV2.S vaccine versus placebo. The clonotype originates from a person aged 18 to 59 who received the Ad26.COV2.S COVID-19 vaccine or a placebo.

The DNA sequence is TGTGCCAGCAGCTTACCCCCCGACTTCCTCTCCTACAATGAGCAGTTCTTC. The encoded protein is CASSLPPDFLSYNEQFF. The chain is assembled from TRBV7-9 and TRBJ2-1, with no confident D gene call. CDR1 and CDR2 (SEHNR, FQNEAQ) derive from the germline V gene (reference sequence). Its CDR3 holds 17 amino acids, cysteine through phenylalanine. CDR3 DNA is the only sequence kept; it has 51 bases, read in frame from the first base. V loses 2 bases of germline sequence and J loses 0 bases, and the interval between the two ends is 14 bases.